This T cell receptor (beta chain) emerged from a study of Graves' ophthalmopathy and Graves' hyperthyroidism. Study-wide points: Also, most clonotypes expanded in the thyroid above 0.001 frequency appeared in blood. Ophthalmopathy was separated from stable hyperthyroidism by a 13-signature model with over 85% sensitivity and approximately 79% specificity.

RNA transcripts were the template, and TCR beta CDR3 regions were amplified from them. Amplification began with first-round RT-PCR using HTBI primers, then second-round multiplex PCR was performed. One entry per CDR3 protein, called by TCRdb with MiXCR from the multiplex PCR reads. The sample records 300,000 to 450,000 distinct CDR3 sequences, approximately 18% being singletons. This clonotype appeared many times. Its antigen is not identified. Germline V gene sequence: CDR1 DFQATT, CDR2 SNEGSKA (reference sequence). The CDR3 extends over 14 amino acids. Only newly diagnosed hyperthyroidism patients aged 18 to 65, with under 2 months' duration, were enrolled. Diagnostic conclusions were grounded in clinical symptoms, serum thyroxine, TRAb, thyroid ultrasound and orbital computed tomography.

V gene TRBV20-1 combines with J gene TRBJ2-7, with D tentatively TRBD1 (8 bases). This clonotype originated in an adult woman with stable Graves' hyperthyroidism. The sample comprised peripheral blood. The CDR3 is CSISRRTGGDEQYF. CDR3 DNA: TGCAGCATCTCCCGCCGAACAGGGGGGGACGAGCAGTACTTC.